The next 12 T cell receptor beta chains were all read from a single sample in a study of cytomegalovirus exposure and HLA in healthy donors. Researchers ran the PCR with 60 Vbeta and 13 Jbeta primers. Libraries were prepared by immunoSEQ multiplex PCR; TCRdb keeps only in-frame clonotypes and omits some of them. This sample has 55,000 to 75,000 clones, with about 81% found just once. What was sequenced was PBMCs. The receptors shown here come from a man under 40 in good health and CMV-seropositive.

This sequence joins TRBV5-1 and TRBJ1-6, with TRBD1 as a possible D gene (5 bases). The length of the CDR3 is 16 residues. The V and J ends lost 1 base and 9 bases respectively, with 17 bases between them. Germline assignment: CDR1 SGHRS and CDR2 YFSETQ. CDR3 residues: CASSLNGQGNLSPLHF. CDR3 nucleotides: TGCGCCAGCAGCTTGAACGGGCAGGGAAACCTTTCACCCCTCCACTTT.

The chain combines TRBV10-3 with TRBJ1-5; no clear D gene. The CDR3 consists of 13 residues. V was pared by 7 bases and J by 5 bases, with 12 bases between. Germline V gene data show CDR1 as ENHRY and CDR2 as SYGVKD. DNA of the CDR3: TGTGCCATCACCCTCCGGGGAGATCAGCCCCAGCATTTT. It is translated as CAITLRGDQPQHF.

The J gene is TRBJ1-1, the V gene TRBV7-9; 10 nucleotides line up with TRBD1. The CDR3 spans 16 residues. V shed 5 bases and J 0 bases; nucleotides not matched to a gene: 6. Germline assignment: CDR1 SEHNR and CDR2 FQNEAQ (reference sequence). Written as DNA, the CDR3 is TGTGCCAGCAGCGTACGGACAGGGGGTATGAACACTGAAGCTTTCTTT. Its translation is CASSVRTGGMNTEAFF.

The rearrangement joins TRBV5-1 to TRBJ2-2; no firm D call. V shed 2 bases and J shed 0 bases, with 11 bases lying between them. The CDR3 totals 16 residues. Germline CDR1 is SGHRS and CDR2 is YFSETQ. Written as DNA, the CDR3 is TGCGCCAGCAGCTTCCGGTTACAGACGAACACCGGGGAGCTGTTTTTT. Its translation is CASSFRLQTNTGELFF.

V usage is TRBV20-1 and J usage is TRBJ2-7, with no clear D. The CDR3 runs 11 residues. Germline CDR1 is DFQATT and CDR2 is SNEGSKA (reference sequence). The V end lost 5 bases, the J end lost 4 bases, and 9 bases lay between the germline ends. The chain's CDR3 is CSAHRVYEQYF. In DNA form, the CDR3 reads TGCAGTGCTCACAGAGTTTACGAGCAGTACTTC.

J is TRBJ1-5 and V is TRBV7-8, with a possible D match to TRBD1 (5 bases). With 1 base removed from V and 8 bases from J, the gap between germline ends came to 18 bases. Germline V gene lookup returns CDR1 SGHVS and CDR2 FQNEAQ. The CDR3 is 16 residues long. Written as DNA, the CDR3 is TGTGCCAGCAGCTTAGGAGTTGACAGCGCTAGGAAGCCCCAGCATTTT. Encoded protein: CASSLGVDSARKPQHF.

V usage is TRBV28 and J usage is TRBJ1-2; 7 positions match TRBD1. V lost 3 bases and J lost 2; bases outside the gene matches: 9. The CDR3 contains 16 residues. The germline V gene encodes CDR1 MDHEN and CDR2 SYDVKM. The CDR3 protein is CASSFPVRGQNYGYTF. The CDR3, as DNA: TGTGCCAGCAGTTTCCCCGTGAGGGGGCAAAACTATGGCTACACCTTC.

The chain couples TRBV28 to TRBJ1-2; 7 bases map to TRBD1. V gave up 10 bases and J gave up 5 bases; unmatched junction bases: 10. This CDR3 is 13 amino acids long. In germline, CDR1 is MDHEN, CDR2 SYDVKM. CDR3 residues: CATVLNRGYGYTF. The CDR3 nucleotides are TGTGCCACCGTTTTAAACAGGGGATATGGCTACACCTTC.

V is TRBV9 and J is TRBJ1-1; D is possibly TRBD1 (6 bases). The CDR3 is 14 residues long. Germline loops: CDR1 SGDLS, CDR2 YYNGEE. Trimming took 4 bases from V and 1 from J, leaving 11 bases between them. The CDR3 DNA is TGTGCCAGCAGCCCGCGGACAGCGAACACTGAAGCTTTCTTT. It translates to CASSPRTANTEAFF.

The chain joins TRBV15 to TRBJ2-2, with 7 nucleotides matching TRBD1. The CDR3 is made up of 15 amino acids. CDR1 and CDR2 (germline): LNHNV, YYDKDF (reference sequence). The V and J ends lost 6 bases and 4 bases, in that order; junction bases with no gene match: 8. The CDR3 region has the DNA TGTGCCACCAGGAGCGACAGGGTAACCACCGGGGAGCTGTTTTTT. Translation gives CATRSDRVTTGELFF.

The chain recombines TRBV2 with TRBJ2-5; tentative D call: TRBD2 (6 bases). This CDR3 contains 16 residues. CDR1 is SNHLY, CDR2 FYNNEI, per germline. V lost 3 bases to trimming and J lost 7 bases, with 21 bases between them. The CDR3 coding sequence is TGTGCCAGCAGTGACCCCATCGTGTTAGCGGTTTGGACCCAGTACTTC. Encoded protein: CASSDPIVLAVWTQYF.

This clone appeared once. V gene TRBV11-2 combines with J gene TRBJ2-5; 15 nucleotides align to TRBD2. The germline CDR1 and CDR2 sequences are SGHAT and FQNNGV. The J segment lost 6 bases and the V segment lost 1 base, leaving 3 bases of the junction unmatched. This CDR3 comprises 16 residues. The CDR3 reads CASSLGTSGGAKTQYF. The CDR3 DNA reads TGTGCCAGCAGCTTAGGGACTAGCGGGGGGGCAAAGACCCAGTACTTC. Filled out from reference TRBV11-2 and TRBJ2-5, the complete variable domain reads EAGVAQSPRYKIIEKRQSVAFWCNPISGHATLYWYQQILGQGPKLLIQFQNNGVVDDSQLPKDRFSAERLKGVDSTLKIQPAKLEDSAVYLCASSLGTSGGAKTQYFGPGTRLLVL.